This TCR beta chain was obtained from a study of blood T cell repertoires in COVID-19. Study in general: T cells, B-cell-depleted T cells, or PBMCs supplied cDNA or gDNA.

TCRdb's table, derived via immunoSEQ multiplex PCR, lists solely in-frame clones and lacks some. Among about 140,000 clones listed, over 65% were seen once. The CDR3 totals 12 residues. Trimming took 6 bases from V and 4 from J; bases not matched to a gene: 2. Germline-derived CDR1 and CDR2 are LNHDA and SQIVND (reference sequence). The chain joins TRBV19 to TRBJ1-1; 7 bases fit TRBD1. The sequence came from a woman of 80 years or more with active or convalescent COVID-19. The sequencing input was peripheral blood. CDR3: CASRSGGTEAFF. In DNA, the CDR3 is TGTGCCAGTAGATCAGGGGGCACTGAAGCTTTCTTT.